The 18 T cell receptor beta chains listed next were all sequenced from one sample in a study of regulatory T cells in long-lasting Graves disease. As for time point: persistent/refractory GD, antithyroid drugs over 5 years with positive TRAb. With RNA extracted from PBMCs as input, the TCR library was made. Through Arm-PCR of CDR3 regions and iRepertoire HTBI primers, TCR beta libraries were built. TCRdb independently ran MiXCR on the multiplex PCR reads; one entry per CDR3 protein. In the table there are roughly 450,000 distinct CDR3 sequences, about 25% of which are singletons. Sample: peripheral blood mononuclear cells (PBMCs), taken when the disease was refractory, from a patient treated with antithyroid drugs. These receptors all come from a female donor with Graves disease.

The chain joins TRBV6-2 or TRBV6-3 to TRBJ1-4; no firm D call. The CDR3 covers 15 residues. Trimming removed 7 bases from V and 4 bases from J, with 16 bases in between. In germline, CDR1 is MNHEY, CDR2 SVGEGT. The CDR3 DNA follows: TGTGCCAGCACCAATAAGCATGGGCTTAATGAAAAACTGTTTTTT. Encoded protein: CASTNKHGLNEKLFF.

The chain recombines TRBV20-1 with TRBJ2-5, with TRBD1 matching over 7 bases. Per the germline V gene, CDR1 is DFQATT and CDR2 is SNEGSKA (reference sequence). V dropped 4 bases and J dropped 5; count of bases not matched to a gene: 4. The CDR3 sequence is 12 residues long. The CDR3 DNA follows: TGCAGTGCTATCACAGGGGCCGAGACCCAGTACTTC. Its translation: CSAITGAETQYF.

Only a few counts were recorded for this clonotype. V usage is TRBV12-3 or TRBV12-4 and J usage is TRBJ2-4, with no clear D. Trimming took off 3 bases at V and 3 bases at J, with 15 bases between the two ends. This CDR3 spans 16 amino acids. The CDR3 loop reads CASSFSVVQLKNIQYF. In DNA, the CDR3 is TGTGCCAGCAGTTTCTCGGTGGTACAACTCAAAAACATTCAGTACTTC.

The rearrangement links TRBV2 to TRBJ2-3; possible D gene TRBD2, 5 bases. V shed 6 bases and J shed 0 bases, with 28 bases lying between them. The germline gives CDR1 SNHLY, CDR2 FYNNEI. This CDR3 has 20 residues. CDR3 bases: TGTGCCAGCAGACACGTACTAGAGTCTTTCGGAGCATCGAGCACAGATACGCAGTATTTT. Its protein is CASRHVLESFGASSTDTQYF. Full variable domain (missing parts from reference TRBV2 and TRBJ2-3): EPEVTQTPSHQVTQMGQEVILRCVPISNHLYFYWYRQILGQKVEFLVSFYNNEISEKSEIFDDQFSVERPDGSNFTLKIRSTKLEDSAMYFCASRHVLESFGASSTDTQYFGPGTRLTVL.

This clonotype was detected only a few times. The rearrangement links TRBV20-1 to TRBJ2-7, with D perhaps TRBD1 (5 bases). This CDR3 contains 13 residues. Germline values: CDR1 DFQATT, CDR2 SNEGSKA (reference sequence). Trimming cost V 7 bases and J 1 base, with 14 bases left between them. The CDR3 bases are TGCAGTGTTGAAGGGGAACCATCCTACGAGCAGTACTTC. It translates to CSVEGEPSYEQYF.

The chain combines TRBV7-3 with TRBJ2-3; D gene uncertain. The germline V gene has CDR1 SGHTA and CDR2 FQGTGA. V lost 4 bases to trimming and J lost 2 bases, with 10 bases between them. The CDR3 is made up of 14 amino acids. The CDR3 protein is CASSSYSSTDTQYF. The CDR3 DNA sequence: TGTGCCAGCAGCTCCTATTCTTCCACAGATACGCAGTATTTT.

The J gene is TRBJ2-1, the V gene TRBV7-2; perhaps TRBD2 as D (5 bases). CDR1 and CDR2 (germline): SGHTA, FQGNSA. The V end was cut by 1 base, the J end by 8 bases, with 9 bases between. This CDR3 comprises 13 residues. The CDR3 loop reads CASSLVAGDEQFF. DNA of the CDR3: TGTGCCAGCAGCTTAGTCGCCGGGGATGAGCAGTTCTTC.

The V and J genes are TRBV20-1 and TRBJ1-1, with D uncertain. The CDR3 runs 10 residues. Germline loops: CDR1 DFQATT, CDR2 SNEGSKA (reference sequence). Trimming left V 8 bases short and J 2 bases short, with 6 bases between. The CDR3 DNA reads as TGCAGTTCCATAAACACTGAAGCTTTCTTT. Its protein is CSSINTEAFF.

This clonotype was found a few times. J is TRBJ2-5 and V is TRBV9; 8 positions agree with TRBD1. The CDR3 contains 16 residues. Germline CDR1 reads SGDLS; CDR2 reads YYNGEE. After removal of 3 bases from V and 5 bases from J, the junction contained 12 bases not matched to a gene. Here the CDR3 reads CASSANTGTGGETQYF. The DNA for the CDR3 is TGTGCCAGCAGCGCGAACACCGGGACAGGAGGGGAGACCCAGTACTTC. Based on the CDR3 plus reference TRBV9 and TRBJ2-5, the full variable domain is DSGVTQTPKHLITATGQRVTLRCSPRSGDLSVYWYQQSLDQGLQFLIQYYNGEERAKGNILERFSAQQFPDLHSELNLSSLELGDSALYFCASSANTGTGGETQYFGPGTRLLVL.

Ten or more counts support this clonotype. This sequence joins TRBV6-1 and TRBJ1-1; TRBD1 matches 9 bases. The V gene's germline CDR1 is MNHNS and CDR2 SASEGT. The CDR3 is 19 amino acids. The ends lost 6 bases at V and 0 bases at J; junction bases unmatched: 17. The CDR3 loop reads CASSPASSGTGILNTEAFF. For the CDR3, the DNA is TGTGCCAGCAGCCCAGCTTCATCCGGGACAGGGATCTTGAACACTGAAGCTTTCTTT.

This clonotype was seen a few times. This chain joins TRBV7-9 and TRBJ2-7; TRBD1 matches at 7 bases. This CDR3 is built from 12 residues. Germline CDR1 SEHNR, CDR2 FQNEAQ (reference sequence). J was trimmed by 9 bases and V by 4 bases; bases with no gene match: 6. The CDR3 reads CASSSQGLRQYF. CDR3 DNA: TGTGCCAGCAGCTCACAGGGGCTGCGGCAGTACTTC.

The V call is TRBV7-2, the J call TRBJ2-5; perhaps TRBD1 as D (6 bases). V dropped 2 bases and J dropped 1 base, with 20 bases sitting between them. CDR1 and CDR2 from the germline V gene are SGHTA and FQGNSA. This CDR3 has 18 amino acids. In nucleotides, the CDR3 is TGTGCCAGCAGCTTATCTTTTTCGGGACACCCAATCCAAGAGACCCAGTACTTC. Amino acid sequence: CASSLSFSGHPIQETQYF.

The table lists this clonotype with a few counts. The rearrangement links TRBV12-3 or TRBV12-4 to TRBJ1-1; unclear D gene. Trimming took off 7 bases at V and 3 bases at J, with 15 bases between the two ends. The CDR3 runs to 14 residues. In DNA form, the CDR3 reads TGTGCCAGCAATGCCCGAGTCCATGACACTGAAGCTTTCTTT. Amino acids: CASNARVHDTEAFF.

This chain uses TRBV4-3 with TRBJ2-1; 7 bases fit TRBD2. This CDR3 has 14 amino acids. Unmatched junction bases numbered 3, after V lost 6 bases and J lost 1 base. Germline V gives CDR1 LGHNA, CDR2 YSLEER. CDR3 nucleotides: TGCGCCAGCAGACCTAGCGGTTCCTACAATGAGCAGTTCTTC. It translates to CASRPSGSYNEQFF.

In its sample, this clonotype was seen a few times. The rearrangement joins TRBV27 to TRBJ1-1; 8 positions match TRBD1. The trim removed 10 bases at V and 0 bases at J, leaving 13 bases unmatched. The germline V gene encodes CDR1 MNHEY and CDR2 SMNVEV (reference sequence). The CDR3 is 16 amino acids. The CDR3 DNA is TGTGCCAACCGCTCCGAGACAGGGGTCATGAACACTGAAGCTTTCTTT. Translated: CANRSETGVMNTEAFF.

This clonotype was observed many times. V and J are TRBV28 and TRBJ1-2; TRBD1 matches at 7 bases. CDR1 is MDHEN and CDR2 is SYDVKM in the germline V gene. The CDR3 is 16 amino acids. With V trimmed by 4 bases and J by 2 bases, 10 bases remained unmatched. CDR3 sequence reads: CASSSGRGFGNYGYTF. DNA of the CDR3: TGTGCCAGCAGTTCAGGCAGGGGGTTTGGCAACTATGGCTACACCTTC.

With regard to this clonotype: A much bigger clone sits one base away, suggesting this may be a read error. The gene calls are TRBV12-3 or TRBV12-4 and TRBJ2-2; possibly TRBD1 for D (5 bases). CDR3 length: 17 residues. V shed 7 bases and J shed 1 base, with 19 bases lying between them. CDR3 loop: CASTLRGSELNTGELFF. DNA for the CDR3: TGTGCCAGCACCTTAAGGGGATCTGAGTTGAACACCGGGGAGCTGTTTTTT.

CDR3 sequence reads: CSVDDSAYEQYF. The CDR3 DNA reads as TGCAGCGTTGATGACTCAGCCTACGAGCAGTACTTC. The rearrangement links TRBV29-1 to TRBJ2-7; D not certain. The V and J ends lost 3 bases and 2 bases respectively, with 8 bases between them. Germline lookup yields CDR1 SQVTM and CDR2 ANQGSEA. The CDR3 is 12 residues long.